This T cell receptor (beta chain) was retrieved from a study of Graves' ophthalmopathy and Graves' hyperthyroidism. Study as a whole: No treatment had been given when peripheral blood was collected at initial diagnosis.

Moderate-to-severe activity, CAS at least 3, NOSPECS at least 4 and duration under 3 months characterized donors with ophthalmopathy. Patients were diagnosed from clinical symptoms, serum thyroxine, TRAb, thyroid ultrasound and orbital computed tomography. PBMCs were density-gradient isolated from approximately 9.8 ml fresh blood. Per germline, CDR1 SGHDN and CDR2 FVKESK. The CDR3 length is 15 residues. The authors amplified TCR beta CDR3 regions, and they did so from RNA transcripts for repertoire sequencing. HTBI primers primed a first-round RT-PCR, and a second-round multiplex PCR followed. MiXCR was run by TCRdb on the multiplex PCR reads, yielding one entry per CDR3 protein. The table includes hundreds of thousands of distinct CDR3 sequences, over 40% detected once.

This TCR was sampled from an adult man with Graves' ophthalmopathy. The sample consisted of peripheral blood. The rearrangement uses TRBV14 and TRBJ2-7; TRBD2 agrees at 9 bases. TRBJ2-1 explains the end of the DNA better; the J call may be wrong. The CDR3 nucleotides are TGTGCCAGCAGCCACGGGACTAGCCCCCCCTATGAGCAGTTCTTC. Amino acid sequence: CASSHGTSPPYEQFF.